These 11 T cell receptor beta chains came from one sample sequenced in a study of CD8+CD57+ T cells in acquired aplastic anemia. Genomic DNA, serving as template, underwent TCR beta VDJ and CDR3 profiling. TCRdb reprocessed the reads via MiXCR and lists one record per CDR3 protein. The table shows around 150,000 distinct CDR3 sequences, with about 48% occurring only once. Selection for sequencing was limited to patients who had shown CD8+CD57+ cell expansion by flow cytometry. Sequencing used sorted CD4+, CD8+, or CD8+CD57+ T cells (not recorded which) from PBMCs. These receptors were obtained from a human donor with aplastic anemia.

Points on this clonotype: This may be a read error: a much more frequent sequence differs by one nucleotide. The conserved phenylalanine or tryptophan normally closing the CDR3 is absent here, so this likely arose from a read error. J is TRBJ1-5 and V is TRBV4-2; a possible D gene is TRBD1 (5 bases). The CDR3 runs 17 residues. Trimming took 1 base from V and 0 from J, leaving 13 bases between them. Germline CDR1 LGHNA, CDR2 YNFKEQ. CDR3 bases: TGTGCCAGCAGCCAAGGCGAAGGCAGGGATAGCAATCAGCCCCAGCATTGT. This gives the protein CASSQGEGRDSNQPQHC.

To note about this clonotype: Germline and junction disagree at one end, which may indicate a read error. The J gene is TRBJ1-6, the V gene TRBV9, with no clear D. The CDR3 totals 9 residues. CDR1 and CDR2 from the germline V gene are SGDLS and YYNGEE. CDR3 amino acids: CASSVPPHF. The CDR3 DNA is TGTGCCAGCAGCGTACCCCCCCACTTT.

This clonotype was observed at least ten times. The J gene is TRBJ1-2, the V gene TRBV7-2; 8 bases fit TRBD1. The germline V gene has CDR1 SGHTA and CDR2 FQGNSA. The CDR3 is made up of 13 amino acids. The J segment lost 3 bases and the V segment lost 5 bases, leaving 2 bases of the junction unmatched. The CDR3 DNA is TGTGCCAGCAGCGCGACAGGGGACTATGGCTACACCTTC. It codes for CASSATGDYGYTF.

This rearrangement joins TRBV25-1 to TRBJ2-7; maybe TRBD2 (6 bases). The CDR3 is made up of 14 amino acids. CDR1 and CDR2 (germline): MGHDK, SYGVNS. V lost 3 bases and J 3 bases, leaving 12 bases between the germline ends. In DNA form, the CDR3 reads TGTGCCAGCAGTGACCAGACTAGAGGCTACGAGCAGTACTTC. Its protein is CASSDQTRGYEQYF.

In this sample, this clonotype turned up many times. DNA of the CDR3: TGTGCCAGCAGTTTACTCCCGCGGGCCAGCCTAGCTGAGACCCAGTACTTC. Translating gives CASSLLPRASLAETQYF. This rearrangement joins TRBV27 to TRBJ2-5, with TRBD2 as a possible D gene (5 bases). V lost 2 bases to trimming and J lost 5 bases, with 21 bases between them. CDR3 size: 17 residues. Germline CDR1 reads MNHEY; CDR2 reads SMNVEV (reference sequence).

The chain has TRBV2 and TRBJ2-3; weak D call: TRBD2 (6 bases). The CDR3 has 14 amino acids. The V end was cut by 4 bases, the J end by 2 bases, with 10 bases between. The V gene's germline CDR1 is SNHLY and CDR2 FYNNEI. The CDR3 protein is CASSAMRDTDTQYF. The CDR3 DNA sequence: TGTGCCAGCAGTGCGATGCGGGACACAGATACGCAGTATTTT.

The chain joins TRBV6-1 to TRBJ2-1; 9 positions agree with TRBD2. The V gene end was trimmed by 7 bases and the J gene end by 4 bases; junction bases not matched to a gene: 8. The CDR3 is 15 amino acids. CDR1 and CDR2 (germline): MNHNS, SASEGT. The CDR3 is CASTSSGNPYNEQFF. In DNA, the CDR3 is TGTGCCAGCACCTCTAGCGGGAACCCTTACAATGAGCAGTTCTTC.

The chain combines TRBV11-2 with TRBJ1-2; TRBD1 agrees at 10 bases. The CDR3 runs to 15 residues. V lost 5 bases, J lost 2 bases, and 5 bases stayed unmatched. Per germline, CDR1 SGHAT and CDR2 FQNNGV. CDR3 bases: TGTGCCAGCAGCCAGCCGGGACAGGGGAACTATGGCTACACCTTC. Encoded protein: CASSQPGQGNYGYTF.

This clonotype has only a few counts. The J gene is TRBJ2-7, the V gene TRBV3-1; TRBD1 matches 8 bases. Germline V gene data show CDR1 as LGHDT and CDR2 as YNNKEL (reference sequence). V was clipped by 0 bases and J by 2 bases; unmatched bases: 15. The CDR3 extends over 19 amino acids. This chain's CDR3 is CASSQELGDRGLKAYEQYF. In nucleotides, the CDR3 is TGTGCCAGCAGCCAAGAACTGGGAGACAGGGGACTCAAAGCCTACGAGCAGTACTTC.

This rearrangement joins TRBV5-1 to TRBJ1-2; possible D gene TRBD1, 6 bases. V lost 2 bases and J 8 bases, leaving 25 bases between the germline ends. In germline, CDR1 is SGHRS, CDR2 YFSETQ. The CDR3 runs 17 residues. CDR3 sequence (DNA): TGCGCCAGCAGCTTAGGGGGAGAGGTGCGGCAGTCGAGGGGCTACACCTTC. Translation: CASSLGGEVRQSRGYTF.

The table lists this clonotype with many counts. The V gene is TRBV6-1, the J gene TRBJ1-1; D remains unclear. V lost 5 bases, J lost 5 bases, and 9 bases lay in between. From germline, CDR1 is MNHNS and CDR2 SASEGT. CDR3 size: 12 residues. The CDR3 spells CASSRSNTEAFF. CDR3 bases: TGTGCCAGCAGTCGGTCTAATACTGAAGCTTTCTTT.